This is a list of T cell receptor beta chains from one sample in a study of blood T cell repertoires in COVID-19. The data were produced by immunoSEQ multiplex PCR, yet TCRdb's version contains in-frame clones alone and is incomplete. The table has roughly 400,000 clones, about 87% seen once. Sequenced input: peripheral blood. Receptor source: a woman in her fifties or sixties with COVID-19, enrolled during active disease. Both conserved end residues are part of each CDR3. The order of the fields is V gene, D gene, J gene, clone size, CDR3 DNA, CDR3 protein. The D gene is left open where the match is weak. Only part of the rows carry a size: once, few, many, or a class if the clone is expanded.

>TRBV7-2|NA|TRBJ1-1|NA
TGTGCCAGCAGTTTCCAAGCGAACACTGAAGCTTTCTTT
CASSFQANTEAFF
>TRBV21-1|NA|TRBJ2-7|NA
TGTGCCAGCAGCAAATCCTACCCCAGGGCCCCCTACGAGCAGTACTTC
CASSKSYPRAPYEQYF
>TRBV15|NA|TRBJ1-4|NA
TGTGCCACCAGCAGTCCTCGACGAGGATTGAATGAAAAACTGTTTTTT
CATSSPRRGLNEKLFF
>TRBV27|TRBD1|TRBJ1-1|NA
TGTGCCAGCAGTTTCAGACGGGGACAGCCTGAAGCTTTCTTT
CASSFRRGQPEAFF
>TRBV9|NA|TRBJ2-5|NA
TGTGCCAGCAGTAGAGAGCCCACGGGGGAGACCCAGTACTTC
CASSREPTGETQYF
>TRBV28|TRBD1|TRBJ2-2|NA
TGTGCCAGCAGTTTTGCTAGGACAGGCGGCACCGGGGAGCTGTTTTTT
CASSFARTGGTGELFF
>TRBV6-5|NA|TRBJ1-1|once
TGTGCCAGCAAAGGAGAACAATTCGTTAACACTGAAGCTTTCTTT
CASKGEQFVNTEAFF
>TRBV11-2|TRBD1|TRBJ2-4|few
TGTGCCAGCAGCCATGCGGACAGGAGCATTCAGTACTTC
CASSHADRSIQYF
>TRBV4-1|TRBD1|TRBJ1-2|NA
TGCGCCAGCAGCTTCCGGGACAGGGGGCATTTCGAATCTGGCTACACCTTC
CASSFRDRGHFESGYTF
>TRBV5-1|TRBD2|TRBJ2-5|NA
TGCGCCAGCAGGCCCAGACTAGCGGGGGGGCCGGAGACCCAGTACTTC
CASRPRLAGGPETQYF
>TRBV6-5|TRBD1|TRBJ1-4|NA
TGTGCCAGCACCTTAACAGGGGGAGGTGAAAAACTGTTTTTT
CASTLTGGGEKLFF
>TRBV19|NA|TRBJ1-1|NA
TGTGCCAGTAGTTTTACGGGGGGAGCTTTCTTT
CASSFTGGAFF
>TRBV19|TRBD1|TRBJ1-5|NA
TGTGCCAGTACCCCCCGGGACAGGGTGAGGAATCAGCCCCAGCATTTT
CASTPRDRVRNQPQHF
>TRBV18|TRBD1|TRBJ1-4|NA
TGTGCCAGCTCACCCCTGGCCGGGACAGTCAATGAAAAACTGTTTTTT
CASSPLAGTVNEKLFF